This T cell receptor (beta chain) was captured in a study of blood T cell repertoires in COVID-19. Study in general: Whether acute or convalescent, the COVID-19 samples came from the United States, Italy and Spain. The cDNA or gDNA used as material had been derived from T cells, B-cell-depleted T cells, or PBMCs.

As originally analysed: Amplification of reference gene primers was used by the study to estimate nucleated cell counts. Data came from immunoSEQ multiplex PCR; TCRdb stores just in-frame clones and leaves some out. Clonal size and the V and J genes are those of that table, whereas D and trimming came from the DNA. The sample yields about 87,000 clones, about 89% seen once. The specimen sequenced was peripheral blood. The source is a human donor with acute or convalescent COVID-19. The donor label of this sample is uncertain.

CDR3 in DNA: TGTGCCAGCAGCGGGGGGATACGAACAGATACGCAGTATTTT. Amino acid sequence: CASSGGIRTDTQYF. V is TRBV3-1 (or the pseudogene TRBV3-2) and J is TRBJ2-3, with D tentatively TRBD2 (6 bases). CDR1 and CDR2 (germline): LGHDT, YNNKEL (reference sequence). The CDR3 extends over 14 amino acids. Between the trimmed V and J ends, which lost 5 bases and 3 bases, there was a span of 12 bases.